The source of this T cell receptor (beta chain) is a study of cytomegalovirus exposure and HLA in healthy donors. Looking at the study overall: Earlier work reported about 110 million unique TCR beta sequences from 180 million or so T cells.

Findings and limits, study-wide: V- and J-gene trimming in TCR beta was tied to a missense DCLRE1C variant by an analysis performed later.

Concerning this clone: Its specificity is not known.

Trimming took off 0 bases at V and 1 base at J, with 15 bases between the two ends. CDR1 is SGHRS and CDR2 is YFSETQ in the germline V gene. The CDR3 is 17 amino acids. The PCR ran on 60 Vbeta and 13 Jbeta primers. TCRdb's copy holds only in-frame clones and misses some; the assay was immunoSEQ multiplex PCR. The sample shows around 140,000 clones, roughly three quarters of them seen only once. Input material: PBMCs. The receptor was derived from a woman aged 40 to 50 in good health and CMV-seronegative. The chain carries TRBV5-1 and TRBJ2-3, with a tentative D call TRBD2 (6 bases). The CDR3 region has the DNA TGCGCCAGCAGCTTGGACCCGGTGGCTAGCGGCACAGATACGCAGTATTTT. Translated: CASSLDPVASGTDTQYF.